This T cell receptor beta chain appears in the sequencing data of a study of T-cell reconstitution after alpha-beta-depleted transplantation in children. Regarding the study as a whole: The study reportedly traced alpha-beta T cells about two months after transplant to several hundred expanded graft clones. At the one-year point after transplant, T-cell counts and TCRbeta diversity were found to come mostly from T cells that had been newly produced. It was surviving recipient T cells and thymic progenitors that gave some patients high TCRbeta diversity at day 60.

This clonotype showed up just a few times. Its matching antigen is unknown. Molecular barcoding with unique molecular identifiers was used for the TCRbeta library. TCRdb re-derived calls from the PCR reads in MiXCR, one entry per CDR3 protein. The table includes 800,000 to 1,000,000 distinct CDR3 sequences, around 30% detected once. Trimming cost V 5 bases and J 0 bases; bases outside gene matches: 7. The CDR3 is 15 amino acids. Looked up from germline, CDR1 is SGHVS and CDR2 is FQNEAQ. The chain joins TRBV7-8 to TRBJ2-7; 7 bases agree with TRBD1. Sequenced here: PBMCs, mostly from graft donor cells, sampled 360 days after TCRalphabeta/CD19-depleted stem cell transplant. This TCR came from a boy younger than two who had a stem cell transplant for SCID, so the T cells may come from the graft donor. The CDR3 reads CASSLTDRSSYEQYF. In DNA form, the CDR3 reads TGTGCCAGCAGCCTAACGGACAGGTCCTCCTACGAGCAGTACTTC.